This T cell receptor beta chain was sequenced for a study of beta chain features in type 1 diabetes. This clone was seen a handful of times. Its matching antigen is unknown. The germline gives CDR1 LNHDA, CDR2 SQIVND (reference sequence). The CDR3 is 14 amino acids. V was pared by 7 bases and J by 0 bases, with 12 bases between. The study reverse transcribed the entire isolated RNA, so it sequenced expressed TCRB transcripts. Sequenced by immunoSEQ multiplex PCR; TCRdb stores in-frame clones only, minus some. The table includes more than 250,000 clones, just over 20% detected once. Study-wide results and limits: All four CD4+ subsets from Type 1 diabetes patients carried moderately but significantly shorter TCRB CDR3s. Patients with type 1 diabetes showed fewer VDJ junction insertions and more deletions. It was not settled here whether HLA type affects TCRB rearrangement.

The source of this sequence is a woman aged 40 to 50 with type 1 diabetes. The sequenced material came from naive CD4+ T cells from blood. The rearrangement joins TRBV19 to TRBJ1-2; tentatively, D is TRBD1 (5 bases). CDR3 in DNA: TGTGCCAGTACCCCGACAGACACTAACTATGGCTACACCTTC. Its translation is CASTPTDTNYGYTF.